This note documents a single TCR beta chain sequence. The data belong to a study of cytomegalovirus exposure and HLA in healthy donors. Germline lookup yields CDR1 KGHSH and CDR2 LQKENI. The V gene lost 6 bases and the J gene lost 6 bases, with 12 bases spanning the gap. The CDR3 spans 12 residues. 60 Vbeta and 13 Jbeta primers were used in PCR. Assay: immunoSEQ multiplex PCR; the TCRdb copy retains only in-frame clones and omits some. The sample comprises about 150,000 clones, around 74% of which are singletons, and around 1.5% rests with the top ten. The TCR sequence derives from a man younger than 30 in good health and CMV-seronegative. The gene calls are TRBV18 and TRBJ2-7, with D perhaps matching TRBD1 (5 bases). The sequenced sample was PBMCs. CDR3 sequence reads: CASSTQGTEQYF. The CDR3 nucleotides are TGTGCCAGCTCGACTCAGGGAACCGAGCAGTACTTC. Variable domain in full (rest from reference TRBV18 and TRBJ2-7): NAGVMQNPRHLVRRRGQEARLRCSPMKGHSHVYWYRQLPEEGLKFMVYLQKENIIDESGMPKERFSAEFPKEGPSILRIQQVVRGDSAAYFCASSTQGTEQYFGPGTRLTVT.